The clone carrying this T cell receptor beta chain appeared many times. Its matching antigen is unknown. TCRdb re-called the RT-PCR reads with MiXCR, one entry per CDR3 protein. The sample lists some 500,000 distinct CDR3 sequences; approximately 15% were seen once. The sample is drawn from a study of response to subunit inactivated influenza vaccine. Notes on the study in general: Authors suggested that a seasonal influenza vaccination recruits few new T cells each time.

The ends were cut back, 0 bases at V and 0 bases at J, with 9 bases in the middle. CDR1 and CDR2 (germline): ENHRY, SYGVKD. The CDR3 has 16 amino acids. The specimen comprised CD4+ T cells sorted from PBMCs, sampled less than 30 months after vaccination. The chain has TRBV10-3 and TRBJ1-3, with D tentatively TRBD1 (5 bases). The receptor's source is a man between 50 and 75 years old who received an inactivated influenza vaccine. The CDR3 protein is CAISESGPSSGNTIYF. The CDR3 DNA is TGTGCCATCAGTGAGTCGGGGCCCAGCTCTGGAAACACCATATATTTT.